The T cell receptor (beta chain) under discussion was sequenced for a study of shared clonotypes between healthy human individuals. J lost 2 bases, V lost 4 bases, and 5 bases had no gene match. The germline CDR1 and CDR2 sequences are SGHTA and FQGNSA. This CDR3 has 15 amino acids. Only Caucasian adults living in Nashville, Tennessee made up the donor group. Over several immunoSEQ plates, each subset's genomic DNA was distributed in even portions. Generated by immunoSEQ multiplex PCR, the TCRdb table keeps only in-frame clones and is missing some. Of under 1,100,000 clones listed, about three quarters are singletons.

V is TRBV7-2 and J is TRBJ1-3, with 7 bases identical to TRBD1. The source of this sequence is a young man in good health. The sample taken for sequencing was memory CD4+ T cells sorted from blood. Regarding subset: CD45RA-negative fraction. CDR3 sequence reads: CASSSTGVAGNTIYF. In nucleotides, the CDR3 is TGTGCCAGCAGCTCCACAGGGGTAGCTGGAAACACCATATATTTT.